These T cell receptor beta chains were read from a single sample in a study of blood T cell repertoires in COVID-19. Profiled with immunoSEQ multiplex PCR; TCRdb holds only in-frame clones, not every one. The table has about 180,000 clones, about 84% seen once; the top ten hold roughly 6.8%. The sequencing sample was made of peripheral blood. The source of these receptors is a human donor in a cohort sampled during active COVID-19. The CDR3 runs from the conserved cysteine through the conserved F or W. The D gene is left open where the match is weak. The size entry is marked missing in some rows and otherwise reads once, few, many or a size class.

D gene,V gene,J gene,clone size,CDR3 protein,CDR3 DNA
TRBD1,TRBV2,TRBJ2-3,few,CASRPPGQGPDTQYF,TGTGCCAGCAGACCCCCGGGACAGGGCCCAGATACGCAGTATTTT
TRBD1,TRBV19,TRBJ1-3,NA,CASSMTGAGNTIYF,TGTGCCAGTAGTATGACAGGGGCTGGAAACACCATATATTTT
NA,TRBV30,TRBJ1-2,NA,CAWTAREAYYGYTF,TGTGCCTGGACTGCTCGGGAAGCCTACTATGGCTACACCTTC
NA,TRBV6-5,TRBJ1-3,NA,CASSDIGNTIYF,TGTGCCAGCAGCGACATAGGAAACACCATATATTTT
TRBD1,TRBV7-9,TRBJ1-1,NA,CASSLAGTGGTEAFF,TGTGCCAGCAGCTTAGCGGGAACAGGGGGGACTGAAGCTTTCTTT
TRBD1,TRBV18,TRBJ2-1,NA,CASSPTGGTYNEQFF,TGTGCCAGCTCACCGACAGGGGGCACGTACAATGAGCAGTTCTTC
NA,TRBV5-4,TRBJ2-7,NA,CASSLYGGEQYF,TGTGCCAGCAGCTTGTATGGGGGCGAACAGTACTTC
NA,TRBV2,TRBJ1-4,NA,CASSKDSGGGEKLFF,TGTGCCAGCAGTAAGGACAGTGGGGGTGGTGAAAAACTGTTTTTT
TRBD1,TRBV7-6,TRBJ2-3,NA,CASSLAGQGLSDTQYF,TGTGCCAGCAGCTTAGCGGGACAGGGTTTGTCAGATACGCAGTATTTT
TRBD1,TRBV30,TRBJ1-2,NA,CAWSAPDRARGYTF,TGTGCCTGGAGTGCTCCAGACAGGGCTCGAGGCTACACCTTC
NA,TRBV2,TRBJ1-2,NA,CASSEVGGSYGYTF,TGTGCCAGCAGTGAGGTCGGGGGATCGTATGGCTACACCTTC
TRBD1,TRBV5-4,TRBJ1-1,NA,CASSSSRQGGNTEAFF,TGTGCCAGCAGCTCATCTAGACAGGGAGGAAATACTGAAGCTTTCTTT
TRBD1,TRBV6-1,TRBJ2-7,NA,CASSETGASRYEQYF,TGTGCCAGCAGTGAAACAGGGGCGTCACGATACGAGCAGTACTTC
NA,TRBV19,TRBJ1-1,once,CASRVSGGNTEAFF,TGTGCCAGTAGAGTGTCAGGAGGGAACACTGAAGCTTTCTTT
NA,TRBV7-6,TRBJ2-3,NA,CASSLRQGVDTQYF,TGTGCCAGCAGCTTAAGGCAGGGCGTCGATACGCAGTATTTT
TRBD1,TRBV25-1,TRBJ1-1,NA,CATQQRTGKGTEAFF,TGTGCCACCCAGCAGAGGACAGGGAAGGGCACTGAAGCTTTCTTT
NA,TRBV9,TRBJ2-7,few,CASSTGDKGNEQYF,TGTGCCAGCAGCACCGGGGACAAGGGCAACGAGCAGTACTTC